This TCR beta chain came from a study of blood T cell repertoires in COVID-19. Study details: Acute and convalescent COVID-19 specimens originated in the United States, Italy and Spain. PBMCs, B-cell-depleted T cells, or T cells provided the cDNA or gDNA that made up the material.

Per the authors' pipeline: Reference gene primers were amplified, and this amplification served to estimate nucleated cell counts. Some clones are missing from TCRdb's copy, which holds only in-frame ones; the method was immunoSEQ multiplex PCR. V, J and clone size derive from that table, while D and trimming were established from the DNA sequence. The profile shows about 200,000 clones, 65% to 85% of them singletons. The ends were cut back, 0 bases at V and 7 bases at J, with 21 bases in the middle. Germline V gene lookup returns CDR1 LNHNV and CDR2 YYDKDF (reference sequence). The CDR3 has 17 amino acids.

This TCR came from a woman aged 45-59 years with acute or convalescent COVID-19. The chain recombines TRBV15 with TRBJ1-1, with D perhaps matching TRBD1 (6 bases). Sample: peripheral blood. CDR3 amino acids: CATSRDSNYGQGYEAFF. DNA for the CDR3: TGTGCCACCAGCAGAGATAGTAATTATGGGCAGGGGTATGAAGCTTTCTTT.